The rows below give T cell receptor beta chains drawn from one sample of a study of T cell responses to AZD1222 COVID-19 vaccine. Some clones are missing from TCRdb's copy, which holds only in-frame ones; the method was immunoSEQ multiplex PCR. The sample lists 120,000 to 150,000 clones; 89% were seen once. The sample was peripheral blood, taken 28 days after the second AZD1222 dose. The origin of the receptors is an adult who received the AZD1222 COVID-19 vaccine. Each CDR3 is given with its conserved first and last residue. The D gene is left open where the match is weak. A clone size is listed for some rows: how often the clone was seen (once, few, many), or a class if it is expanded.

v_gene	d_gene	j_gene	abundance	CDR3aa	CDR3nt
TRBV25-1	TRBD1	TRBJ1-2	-	CASSAGTGNYGYTF	TGTGCCAGCAGTGCCGGGACAGGGAACTATGGCTACACCTTC
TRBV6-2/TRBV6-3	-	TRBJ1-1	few	CASSYGRVNTEAFF	TGTGCCAGCAGTTACGGCCGGGTAAACACTGAAGCTTTCTTT
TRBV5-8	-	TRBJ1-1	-	CASKRLGTEAFF	TGTGCCAGCAAAAGACTGGGAACTGAAGCTTTCTTT
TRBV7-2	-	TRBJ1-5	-	CASSLDNNQPQHF	TGTGCCAGCAGCTTAGATAATAATCAGCCCCAGCATTTT
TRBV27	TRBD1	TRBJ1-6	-	CASRTQGGARDPLHF	TGTGCCAGCAGAACACAGGGGGGCGCAAGGGACCCCCTCCACTTT
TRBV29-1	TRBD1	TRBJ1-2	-	CSVIRGQGNGYTF	TGCAGCGTAATCCGTGGACAGGGGAATGGCTACACCTTC
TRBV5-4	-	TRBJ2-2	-	CASRLVTGELFF	TGTGCCAGCAGACTTGTAACCGGGGAGCTGTTTTTT
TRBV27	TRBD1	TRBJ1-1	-	CASSLTATGGTEAFF	TGTGCCAGCAGTTTGACCGCGACAGGGGGTACTGAAGCTTTCTTT
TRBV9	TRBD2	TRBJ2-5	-	CATTSGRARTETQYF	TGTGCCACCACTAGCGGGAGGGCCAGAACAGAGACCCAGTACTTC
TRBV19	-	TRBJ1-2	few	CASSTRDGRNYGYTF	TGTGCCAGTAGTACGAGAGACGGACGTAACTATGGCTACACCTTC
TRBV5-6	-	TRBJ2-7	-	CASSLVPYEQYF	TGTGCCAGCAGCTTGGTCCCCTACGAGCAGTACTTC
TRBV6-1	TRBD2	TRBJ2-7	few	CASSGTSGRSSYEQYF	TGTGCCAGCAGTGGGACTAGCGGGAGAAGCTCCTACGAGCAGTACTTC
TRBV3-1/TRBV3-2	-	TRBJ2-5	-	CASSLDPRSTGTQYF	TGTGCCAGCAGCCTAGACCCTCGCAGTACGGGGACCCAGTACTTC
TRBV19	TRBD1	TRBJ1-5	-	CASSLSRDSYSNQPQHF	TGTGCCAGTAGTCTCTCCCGGGACAGTTATAGCAATCAGCCCCAGCATTTT
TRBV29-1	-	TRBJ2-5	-	CSVGTKGTQYF	TGCAGCGTTGGGACCAAGGGGACCCAGTACTTC
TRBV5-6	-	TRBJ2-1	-	CASTGEDNEQFF	TGTGCCAGCACAGGGGAGGACAATGAGCAGTTCTTC
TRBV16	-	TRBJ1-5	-	CASSQSGQNQPQHF	TGTGCCAGCAGCCAATCGGGACAAAATCAGCCCCAGCATTTT
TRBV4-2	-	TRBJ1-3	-	CASSQEAEGPFAGNTIYF	TGTGCCAGCAGCCAAGAGGCTGAGGGTCCCTTTGCTGGAAACACCATATATTTT
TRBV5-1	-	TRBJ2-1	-	CASSLDGSRYNEQFF	TGCGCCAGCAGCTTGGACGGGAGTAGGTACAATGAGCAGTTCTTC
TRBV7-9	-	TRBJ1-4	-	CASSLGRESLLF	TGTGCCAGCAGCTTAGGTAGAGAAAGCTTGCTTTTT
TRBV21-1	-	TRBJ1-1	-	CASSAWYTNTEAFF	TGTGCCAGTTCGGCGTGGTATACGAACACTGAAGCTTTCTTT
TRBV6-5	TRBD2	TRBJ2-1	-	CASRPGLAGNNEQFF	TGTGCCAGCAGACCGGGACTAGCGGGAAACAATGAGCAGTTCTTC
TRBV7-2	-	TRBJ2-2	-	CASSFGLVRNTGELFF	TGTGCCAGCAGCTTTGGATTGGTCAGGAACACCGGGGAGCTGTTTTTT
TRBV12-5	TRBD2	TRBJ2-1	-	CASGSQRGHNEQFF	TGTGCTAGTGGTTCCCAGCGGGGGCACAATGAGCAGTTCTTC
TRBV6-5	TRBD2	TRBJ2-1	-	CASTLVGLARQQFF	TGTGCCAGCACCCTTGTGGGACTAGCGCGTCAGCAGTTCTTC
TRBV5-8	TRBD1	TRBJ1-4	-	CASSLEGQSNEKLFF	TGTGCCAGCAGCCTAGAGGGACAGAGCAATGAAAAACTGTTTTTT